This T cell receptor beta chain appears in the sequencing data of a study of CD8 T cells in ankylosing spondylitis. TCRdb ran MiXCR on the 5' RACE reads and lists one entry per CDR3 protein. The data hold under 170,000 distinct CDR3 sequences, with around 43% observed a single time. This TCR came from a male donor with ankylosing spondylitis. The sample comprised synovial fluid, either unsorted or a sorted T cell fraction (not recorded which).

The CDR3 here is CASSPGTSDHEQFF. DNA for the CDR3: TGTGCCAGCAGTCCCGGGACTAGCGACCATGAGCAGTTCTTC. The chain combines TRBV12-3 or TRBV12-4 with TRBJ2-1; 10 bases match TRBD2. With 5 bases clipped from V and 8 bases from J, the junction kept 6 bases outside the gene matches. This CDR3 region has 14 residues.